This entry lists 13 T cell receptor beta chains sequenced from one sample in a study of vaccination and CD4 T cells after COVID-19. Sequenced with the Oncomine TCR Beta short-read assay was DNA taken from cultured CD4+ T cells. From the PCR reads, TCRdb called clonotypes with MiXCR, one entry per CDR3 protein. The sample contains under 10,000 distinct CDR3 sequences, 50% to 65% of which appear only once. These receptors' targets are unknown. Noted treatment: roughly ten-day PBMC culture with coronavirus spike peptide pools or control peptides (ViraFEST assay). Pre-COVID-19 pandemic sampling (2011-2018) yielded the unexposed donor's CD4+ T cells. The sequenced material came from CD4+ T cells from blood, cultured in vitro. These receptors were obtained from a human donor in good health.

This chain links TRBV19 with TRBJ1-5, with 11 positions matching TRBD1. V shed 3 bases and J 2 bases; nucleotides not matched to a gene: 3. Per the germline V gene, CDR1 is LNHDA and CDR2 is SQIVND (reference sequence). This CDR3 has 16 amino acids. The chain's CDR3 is CASSILGQGGNQPQHF. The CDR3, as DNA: TGTGCCAGTAGTATTCTGGGACAGGGGGGCAATCAGCCCCAGCATTTT.

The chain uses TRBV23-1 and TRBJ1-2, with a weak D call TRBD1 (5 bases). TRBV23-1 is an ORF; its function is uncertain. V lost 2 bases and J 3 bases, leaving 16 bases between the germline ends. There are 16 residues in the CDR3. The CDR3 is CASSQVVRERDYGYTF. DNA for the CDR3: TGCGCCAGCAGTCAAGTTGTCAGGGAAAGGGACTATGGCTACACCTTC.

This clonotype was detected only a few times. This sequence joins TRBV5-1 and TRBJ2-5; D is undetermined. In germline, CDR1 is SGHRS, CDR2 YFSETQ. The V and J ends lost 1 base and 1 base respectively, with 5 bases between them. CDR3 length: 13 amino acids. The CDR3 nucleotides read TGCGCCAGCAGCTTGAGCGTCCAAGAGACCCAGTACTTC. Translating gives CASSLSVQETQYF.

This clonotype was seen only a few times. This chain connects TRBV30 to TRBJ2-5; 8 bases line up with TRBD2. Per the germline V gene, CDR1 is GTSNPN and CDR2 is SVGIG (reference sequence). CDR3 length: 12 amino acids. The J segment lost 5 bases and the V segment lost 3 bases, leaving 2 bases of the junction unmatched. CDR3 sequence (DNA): TGTGCCTGGAGGTTAGCGGGGGAGACCCAGTACTTC. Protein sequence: CAWRLAGETQYF.

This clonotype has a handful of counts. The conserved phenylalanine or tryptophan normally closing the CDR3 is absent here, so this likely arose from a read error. CDR3 residues: CASSPIDGLAGPYEQYL. The CDR3 DNA sequence: TGTGCCAGCTCACCAATTGACGGTCTAGCGGGTCCCTACGAGCAGTACCTC. The chain has TRBV18 and TRBJ2-7, with 8 positions matching TRBD2. Germline V gene lookup returns CDR1 KGHSH and CDR2 LQKENI. This CDR3 comprises 17 residues. The V gene end was trimmed by 2 bases and the J gene end by 2 bases; junction bases not matched to a gene: 11.

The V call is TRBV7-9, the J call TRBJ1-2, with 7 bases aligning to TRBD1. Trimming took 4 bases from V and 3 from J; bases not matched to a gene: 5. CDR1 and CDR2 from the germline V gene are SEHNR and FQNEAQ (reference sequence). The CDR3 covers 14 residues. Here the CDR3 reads CASSSTGSDYGYTF. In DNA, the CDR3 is TGTGCCAGCAGCTCGACAGGGAGTGACTATGGCTACACCTTC.

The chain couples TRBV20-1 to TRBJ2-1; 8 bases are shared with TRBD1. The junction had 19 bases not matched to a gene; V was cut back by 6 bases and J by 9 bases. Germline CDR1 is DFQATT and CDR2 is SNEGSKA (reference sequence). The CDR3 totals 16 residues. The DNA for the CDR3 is TGCAGTGCCTCCTCCACCGGACAGGGTGGGACAGTTGAGCAGTTCTTC. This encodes CSASSTGQGGTVEQFF.

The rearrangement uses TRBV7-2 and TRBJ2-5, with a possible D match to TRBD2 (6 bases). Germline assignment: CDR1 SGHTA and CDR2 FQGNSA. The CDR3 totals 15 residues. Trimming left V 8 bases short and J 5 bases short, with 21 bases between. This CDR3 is CASDPTGTLRETQYF. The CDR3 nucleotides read TGTGCCAGCGACCCGACCGGGACTCTAAGGGAGACCCAGTACTTC.

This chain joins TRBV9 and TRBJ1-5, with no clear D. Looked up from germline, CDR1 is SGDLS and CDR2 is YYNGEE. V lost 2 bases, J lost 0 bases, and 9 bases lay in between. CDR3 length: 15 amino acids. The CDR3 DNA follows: TGTGCCAGCAGCGTTACAGCATATAGCAATCAGCCCCAGCATTTT. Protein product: CASSVTAYSNQPQHF.

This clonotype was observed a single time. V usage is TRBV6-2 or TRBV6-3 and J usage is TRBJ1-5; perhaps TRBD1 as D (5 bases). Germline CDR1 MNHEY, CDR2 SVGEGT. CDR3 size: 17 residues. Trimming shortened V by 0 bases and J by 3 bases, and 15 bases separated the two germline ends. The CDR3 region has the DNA TGTGCCAGCAGTTACTCGAAAAGGGGTTTATCCAATCAGCCCCAGCATTTT. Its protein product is CASSYSKRGLSNQPQHF.

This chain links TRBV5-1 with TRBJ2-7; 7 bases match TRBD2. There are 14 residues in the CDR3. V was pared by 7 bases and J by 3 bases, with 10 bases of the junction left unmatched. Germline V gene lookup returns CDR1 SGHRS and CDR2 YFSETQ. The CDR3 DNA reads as TGCGCCAGCTCCGGCCATGCGGGAGACTACGAGCAGTACTTC. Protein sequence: CASSGHAGDYEQYF.

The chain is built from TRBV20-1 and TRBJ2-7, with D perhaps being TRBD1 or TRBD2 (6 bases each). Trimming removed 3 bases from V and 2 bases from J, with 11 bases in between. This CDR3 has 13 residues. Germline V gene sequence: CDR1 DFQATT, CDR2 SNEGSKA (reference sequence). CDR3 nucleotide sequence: TGCAGTGCTAGGACGGGGGCCGCCTACGAGCAGTACTTC. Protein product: CSARTGAAYEQYF.

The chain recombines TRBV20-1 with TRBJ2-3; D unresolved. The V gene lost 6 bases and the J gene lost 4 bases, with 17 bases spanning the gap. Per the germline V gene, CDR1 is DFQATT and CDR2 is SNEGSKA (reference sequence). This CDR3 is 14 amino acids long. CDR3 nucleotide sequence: TGCAGTGCCGTAATCCCACCGAGCGCAGATACGCAGTATTTT. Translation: CSAVIPPSADTQYF.